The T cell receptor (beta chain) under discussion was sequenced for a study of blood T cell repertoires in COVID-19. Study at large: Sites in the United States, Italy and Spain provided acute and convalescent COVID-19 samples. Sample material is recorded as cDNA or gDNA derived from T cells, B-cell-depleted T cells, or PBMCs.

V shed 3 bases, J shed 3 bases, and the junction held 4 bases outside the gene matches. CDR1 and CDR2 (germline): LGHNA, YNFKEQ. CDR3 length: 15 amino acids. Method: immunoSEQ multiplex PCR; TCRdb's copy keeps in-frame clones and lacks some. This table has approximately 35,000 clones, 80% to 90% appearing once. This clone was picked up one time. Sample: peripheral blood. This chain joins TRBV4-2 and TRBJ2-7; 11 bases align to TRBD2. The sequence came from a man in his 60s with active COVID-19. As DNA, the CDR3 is TGTGCCAGCAGCCAGCACACTAGCGGGGGCTACGAGCAGTACTTC. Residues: CASSQHTSGGYEQYF.